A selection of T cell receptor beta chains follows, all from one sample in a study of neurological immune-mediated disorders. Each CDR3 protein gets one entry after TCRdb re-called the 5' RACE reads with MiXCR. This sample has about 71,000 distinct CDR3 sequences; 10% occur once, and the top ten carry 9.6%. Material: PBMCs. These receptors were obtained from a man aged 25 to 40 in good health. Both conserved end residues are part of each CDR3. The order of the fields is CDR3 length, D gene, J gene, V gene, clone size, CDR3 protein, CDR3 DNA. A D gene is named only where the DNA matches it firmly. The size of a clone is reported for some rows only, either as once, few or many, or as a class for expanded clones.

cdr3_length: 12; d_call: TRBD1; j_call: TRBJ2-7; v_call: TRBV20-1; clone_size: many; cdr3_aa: CSARDRGYEQYF; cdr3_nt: TGCAGTGCCCGGGACAGAGGTTACGAGCAGTACTTC
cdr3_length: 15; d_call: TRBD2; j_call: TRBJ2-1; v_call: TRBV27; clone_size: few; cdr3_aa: CASFSGRVPYNEQFF; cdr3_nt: TGTGCCAGTTTTAGCGGGAGGGTCCCCTACAATGAGCAGTTCTTC
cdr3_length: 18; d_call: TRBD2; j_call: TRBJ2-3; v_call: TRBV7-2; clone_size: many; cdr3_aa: CASSHGTSGSWGTDTQYF; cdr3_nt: TGTGCCAGCAGCCACGGGACTAGCGGGAGTTGGGGCACAGATACGCAGTATTTT
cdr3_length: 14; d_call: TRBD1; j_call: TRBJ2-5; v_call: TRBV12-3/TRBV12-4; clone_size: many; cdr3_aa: CASSTTGTAETQYF; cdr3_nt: TGTGCCAGCAGCACCACCGGGACAGCAGAGACCCAGTACTTC
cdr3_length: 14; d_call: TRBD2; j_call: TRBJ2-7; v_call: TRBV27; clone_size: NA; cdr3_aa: CANSPGTSGYEQYF; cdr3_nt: TGTGCCAACAGTCCCGGGACTAGCGGCTACGAGCAGTACTTC
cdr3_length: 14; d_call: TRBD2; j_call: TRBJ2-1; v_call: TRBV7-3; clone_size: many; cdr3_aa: CASSTGLADNEQFF; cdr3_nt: TGTGCCAGCAGCACGGGACTAGCGGACAATGAGCAGTTCTTC
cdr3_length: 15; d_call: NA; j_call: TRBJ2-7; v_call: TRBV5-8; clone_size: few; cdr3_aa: CASSWSQTEAYEQYF; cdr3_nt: TGTGCCAGCAGCTGGAGTCAGACGGAGGCCTACGAGCAGTACTTC
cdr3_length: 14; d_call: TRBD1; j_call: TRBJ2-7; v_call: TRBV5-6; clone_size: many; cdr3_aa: CASRNRDRAYEQYF; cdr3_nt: TGTGCCAGCAGAAACCGGGACAGGGCTTACGAGCAGTACTTC
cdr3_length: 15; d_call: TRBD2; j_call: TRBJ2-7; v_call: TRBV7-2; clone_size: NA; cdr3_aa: CASSQTSGGRSEQYF; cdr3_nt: TGTGCCAGCAGCCAGACTAGCGGGGGCCGCTCCGAGCAGTACTTC
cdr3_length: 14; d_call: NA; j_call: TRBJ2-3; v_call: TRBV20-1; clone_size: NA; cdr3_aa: CSARGRLPPDTQYF; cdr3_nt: TGCAGTGCTAGAGGACGCTTACCCCCAGATACGCAGTATTTT
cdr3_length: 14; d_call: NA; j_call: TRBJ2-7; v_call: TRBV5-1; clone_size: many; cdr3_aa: CASSLERLPYEQYF; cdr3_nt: TGCGCCAGCAGCTTGGAGCGACTTCCGTACGAGCAGTACTTC
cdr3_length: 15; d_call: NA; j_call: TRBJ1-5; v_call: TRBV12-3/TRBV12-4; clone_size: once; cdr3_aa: CASSLRVGSNQPQHF; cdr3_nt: TGTGCCAGCAGTTTAAGAGTCGGCAGCAATCAGCCCCAGCATTTT
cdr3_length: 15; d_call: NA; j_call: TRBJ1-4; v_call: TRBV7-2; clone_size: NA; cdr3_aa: CASSLVRDGNEKLFF; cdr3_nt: TGTGCCAGCAGCTTAGTTCGAGACGGTAATGAAAAACTGTTTTTT
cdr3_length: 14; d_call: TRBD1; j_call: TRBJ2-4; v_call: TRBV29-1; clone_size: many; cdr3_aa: CSVGQGISENIQYF; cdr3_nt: TGCAGCGTAGGACAGGGAATAAGCGAAAACATTCAGTACTTC
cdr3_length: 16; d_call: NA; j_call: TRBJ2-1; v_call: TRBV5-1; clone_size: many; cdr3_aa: CASSSATATSYNEQFF; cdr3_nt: TGCGCCAGCAGCTCTGCGACGGCTACCTCCTACAATGAGCAGTTCTTC
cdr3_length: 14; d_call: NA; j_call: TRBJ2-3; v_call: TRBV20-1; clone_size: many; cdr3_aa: CSARKLTANDTQYF; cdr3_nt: TGCAGTGCTAGAAAGCTGACTGCGAACGATACGCAGTATTTT
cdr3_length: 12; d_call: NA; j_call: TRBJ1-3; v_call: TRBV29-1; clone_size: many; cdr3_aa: CSVEGSGNTIYF; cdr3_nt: TGCAGCGTTGAGGGATCTGGAAACACCATATATTTT
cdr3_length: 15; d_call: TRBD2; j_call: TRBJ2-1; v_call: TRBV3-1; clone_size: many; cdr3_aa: CASSSGLAGVTEQFF; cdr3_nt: TGTGCCAGCAGCTCGGGACTAGCGGGAGTTACTGAGCAGTTCTTC
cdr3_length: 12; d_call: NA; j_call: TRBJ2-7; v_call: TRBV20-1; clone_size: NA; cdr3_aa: CSARATYYEQYF; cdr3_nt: TGCAGTGCTAGGGCTACTTATTACGAGCAGTACTTC
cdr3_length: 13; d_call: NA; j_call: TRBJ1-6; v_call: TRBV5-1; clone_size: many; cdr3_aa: CASSFQGDSPLHF; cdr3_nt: TGCGCCAGCAGCTTCCAGGGCGATTCACCCCTCCACTTT